This T cell receptor (beta chain) was captured by sequencing in a study of T cells after yellow fever vaccination (dated by TCRdb to between 2018 and 2020). At the level of the whole study: The SMART-Seq v4 Ultra Low Input RNA kit was used to prepare libraries from fractions with low cell numbers. Blood was drawn at multiple timepoints before and after primary and secondary immunization, with bulk PBMC replicates and cell subsets isolated. The cohort comprised two healthy male donors, one aged 18 to 30 and one aged 30 to 40 years. Bulk TCR alpha and beta repertoires were sequenced longitudinally to track T-cell clones before and after primary and booster YFV17D yellow fever vaccination.

The sample holds many counts of this clonotype. Its antigen is not yet known. Base-call qualities are not available, and no considerably larger clone is one nucleotide away. Sequencing used an Illumina NovaSeq 6000. TCR cDNA was synthesized by 5'RACE template switching, through which a universal primer site and unique molecular identifiers were introduced. Priming of cDNA synthesis was performed from both the TCR alpha and TCR beta constant segments. Library amplification involved two PCR steps, and the second step added sample barcodes and sequencing adapters. Sequencing of the libraries was done on either Illumina HiSeq 2500 (2x100 bp) or NovaSeq (2x150 bp). For the original study's pipeline: MIGEC was used to demultiplex reads and collapse the reads into UMI consensus sequences, and MiXCR was used for V(D)J alignment. Using edgeR on replicate PBMC samples, clonotypes were called vaccine-responding if FDR was below 0.01 and the log2 fold change was above 5 up to day 15. Each bulk clonotype received a CD4 or CD8 identity based on whether the sequenced CD4 or CD8 repertoire contained that clonotype at higher abundance. TCRdb passed the public sequencing reads through fastp at Q25 and MiXCR, retaining productive beta sequences. Each entry is one CDR3 protein sequence, shown with its most common DNA and genes. The V and J calls and clone size are TCRdb's, not the authors'. Within this sample are about 250,000 distinct CDR3 sequences, with 3.6% of them counted one time only. The top ten clonotypes cover 15% to 20% of the sample.

CDR1 SGHTA and CDR2 FQGNSA were looked up in the germline V gene. Including cysteine and phenylalanine, the CDR3 has 12 amino acids. Kept here is only the CDR3 DNA, which spans 36 bases and is read in frame from base 1. Cut back by 3 bases and 3 bases, the V and J ends lie 3 bases apart. According to the study, the label for this sample's treatment or condition signals: live attenuated yellow fever vaccine strain. At each blood-draw timepoint, two biological replicates of bulk PBMCs were obtained. PBMCs were isolated from peripheral blood using a standard Ficoll-Paque protocol. TriZol was used to extract RNA from bulk PBMCs, from CD4 and CD8 fractions, and from dextramer-positive and dextramer-negative fractions. Results the study describes overall, beyond this receptor: Most clones expanded after primary vaccination were re-detected after the booster (around 96% of CD4 and 88% of CD8), suggesting broad memory maintenance. A small share of clonotypes was detected in both CD4 and CD8 compartments, with the overlap likely arising from convergent recombination. Compared with the primary T-cell response, the secondary T-cell response was faster but weaker, reaching its peak on day 5 rather than on day 15. Because the study included only two donors, the extent to which the findings can be generalized is limited. Because abundant contaminating clonotypes from the bulk population could be contained in FACS-sorted repertoires, computational filtering was required.

Sequenced here: PBMCs, sampled 15 days after the yellow fever booster vaccination. The clonotype comes from a man younger than 35 who received the YFV17D yellow fever vaccine. The chain links TRBV7-2 with TRBJ2-1, with no confidently assigned D gene. The CDR3 loop reads CASSFGYNEQFF. The DNA sequence is as follows: TGTGCCAGCAGCTTCGGCTACAATGAGCAGTTCTTC.